The entry below gives a single TCR beta chain sequence along with its context. As originally analysed: Reference gene primer amplification in the assay estimated nucleated cell counts. Repertoires were generated with immunoSEQ multiplex PCR, while TCRdb's copy carries only in-frame clones and drops some. D and trimming come from the DNA, and the V and J calls and clone size come from that table. The table lists more than 300,000 clones, about 89% of them singletons, with roughly 10% in the top ten. Patients from Seattle were sampled longitudinally, starting during active infection. The data derive from a study of blood T cell repertoires in COVID-19. V lost 11 bases and J lost 3; bases outside the gene matches: 13. Germline V CDR1 and CDR2: MGHRA, YSYEKL. The CDR3 length is 14 residues.

The chain links TRBV4-1 to TRBJ2-7; 7 positions match TRBD2. The source is a woman aged 25 to 45 with COVID-19, enrolled during active disease. Material: peripheral blood. CDR3 residues: CAAGPGSGIYEQYF. CDR3 DNA sequence: TGCGCCGCTGGCCCCGGGAGCGGGATCTACGAGCAGTACTTC.